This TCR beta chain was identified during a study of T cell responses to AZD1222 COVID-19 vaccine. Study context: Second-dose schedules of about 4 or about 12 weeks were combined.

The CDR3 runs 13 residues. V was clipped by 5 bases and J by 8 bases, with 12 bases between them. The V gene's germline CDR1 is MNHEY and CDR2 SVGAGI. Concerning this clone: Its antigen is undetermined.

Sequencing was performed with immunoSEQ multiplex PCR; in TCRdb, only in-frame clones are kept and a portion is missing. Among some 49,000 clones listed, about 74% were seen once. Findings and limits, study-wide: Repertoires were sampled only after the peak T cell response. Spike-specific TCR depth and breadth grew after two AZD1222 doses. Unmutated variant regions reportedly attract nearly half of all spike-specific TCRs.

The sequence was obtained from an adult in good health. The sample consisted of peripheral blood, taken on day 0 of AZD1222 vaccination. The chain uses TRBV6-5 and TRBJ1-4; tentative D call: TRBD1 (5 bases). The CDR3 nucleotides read TGTGCCAGCAGTCTATGGGACTGGGAAAAACTGTTTTTT. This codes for CASSLWDWEKLFF.